One and the same sample provided the 17 T cell receptor beta chains below, sequenced in a study of blood T cell repertoires in COVID-19. Sequencing was performed with immunoSEQ multiplex PCR; in TCRdb, only in-frame clones are kept and a portion is missing. The data contain a few hundred thousand clones, approximately 77% of them singletons. The sequenced sample consisted of peripheral blood. These receptors were collected from a young woman with acute or convalescent COVID-19.

This clone occurred once. The gene calls are TRBV2 and TRBJ2-7, with 7 bases fitting TRBD2. Germline V CDR1 and CDR2: SNHLY, FYNNEI. The CDR3 is made up of 12 amino acids. The junction had 2 bases not matched to a gene; V was cut back by 9 bases and J by 0 bases. CDR3 protein: CASTSDSYEQYF. In DNA, the CDR3 is TGTGCCAGTACTAGCGACTCCTACGAGCAGTACTTC.

This sequence joins TRBV6-5 and TRBJ2-7; D possibly corresponds to TRBD2 (6 bases). There are 15 residues in the CDR3. V lost 6 bases and J 2 bases, leaving 17 bases between the germline ends. Germline CDR1 MNHEY, CDR2 SVGAGI. CDR3 loop: CASSEGLAQAYEQYF. The CDR3 coding sequence is TGTGCCAGCAGCGAGGGACTTGCCCAAGCCTACGAGCAGTACTTC.

V usage is TRBV4-3 and J usage is TRBJ2-7, with TRBD1 matching 7 bases. V shed 0 bases and J 2 bases; nucleotides not matched to a gene: 7. In germline, CDR1 is LGHNA, CDR2 YSLEER. The CDR3 covers 16 residues. In DNA, the CDR3 is TGCGCCAGCAGCCAAGATCACTATCAGGGGGCCTACGAGCAGTACTTC. This encodes CASSQDHYQGAYEQYF.

This clone appeared once. One junction end does not reproduce the germline sequence, and a read error may be involved. V usage is TRBV7-7 and J usage is TRBJ2-1; TRBD2 agrees at 7 bases. Looked up from germline, CDR1 is SSHAT and CDR2 is FNYEAQ (reference sequence). This CDR3 is 15 amino acids long. The CDR3 region has the DNA TGTGCTAGCAGCTTAGGGGAGGGCCGGTACAATGAGCAGTTCTTC. As protein: CASSLGEGRYNEQFF.

The V and J genes are TRBV3-1 (or the pseudogene TRBV3-2) and TRBJ2-1; 15 bases fit TRBD2. The CDR3 runs to 19 residues. The ends lost 3 bases at V and 2 bases at J; junction bases unmatched: 8. Germline loops: CDR1 LGHDT, CDR2 YNNKEL (reference sequence). Here the CDR3 reads CASSQPGLAGGGAYNEQFF. DNA of the CDR3: TGTGCCAGCAGCCAGCCGGGACTAGCGGGAGGAGGCGCCTACAATGAGCAGTTCTTC.

The chain combines TRBV9 with TRBJ1-3; D ambiguous. There are 15 residues in the CDR3. V lost 6 bases, J lost 8 bases, and 21 bases lay in between. CDR1 is SGDLS, CDR2 YYNGEE, per germline. CDR3 coding DNA: TGTGCCAGCACCTTCACCGGCGGTCCAACCTACACCATATATTTT. This codes for CASTFTGGPTYTIYF.

Only a few counts were recorded for this clone. In nucleotides, the CDR3 is TGTGCCAGCAGCGCCGGGACTAGCGGGAGGTACGAGCAGTACTTC. Translation gives CASSAGTSGRYEQYF. The rearrangement uses TRBV9 and TRBJ2-7, with TRBD2 matching over 15 bases. CDR1 and CDR2 (germline): SGDLS, YYNGEE. The CDR3 is 15 residues long. The J segment lost 4 bases and the V segment lost 3 bases, leaving 2 bases of the junction unmatched.

The rearrangement uses TRBV28 and TRBJ2-3; D may be TRBD2 (6 bases). Germline CDR1 and CDR2: MDHEN and SYDVKM. The V end lost 2 bases, the J end lost 4 bases, and 16 bases lay between the germline ends. The CDR3 totals 16 residues. The CDR3 region has the DNA TGTGCCAGCAGTTTAGTGTCGGGAGCCTATTCAGATACGCAGTATTTT. Translated: CASSLVSGAYSDTQYF.

This clone turned up a few times. The chain employs TRBV27 and TRBJ1-4; 8 positions agree with TRBD1. From germline, CDR1 is MNHEY and CDR2 SMNVEV (reference sequence). The trim removed 5 bases at V and 2 bases at J, leaving 10 bases unmatched. The CDR3 length is 17 residues. The CDR3 DNA sequence: TGTGCCAGCAGTGCCGGACAGGGAGTTAGGACTAATGAAAAACTGTTTTTT. It translates to CASSAGQGVRTNEKLFF.

The gene calls are TRBV18 and TRBJ2-7, with D perhaps TRBD2 (6 bases). CDR3 length: 16 residues. V was pared by 3 bases and J by 7 bases, with 22 bases between. CDR1 KGHSH and CDR2 LQKENI come from the germline V gene. The chain's CDR3 is CASSPPLPGALGEQYF. CDR3 nucleotides: TGTGCCAGCTCACCTCCTCTCCCGGGAGCCTTGGGGGAGCAGTACTTC.

This clone was picked up a small number of times. The chain joins TRBV18 to TRBJ1-1; D ambiguous. The CDR3 has 13 residues. Germline lookup yields CDR1 KGHSH and CDR2 LQKENI. Trimming left V 3 bases short and J 4 bases short, with 9 bases between. CDR3 nucleotides: TGTGCCAGCTCACCCTCGGTCGGCACTGAAGCTTTCTTT. This translates into CASSPSVGTEAFF.

The chain recombines TRBV18 with TRBJ1-1, with 8 bases lining up with TRBD1. J gave up 8 bases and V 2 bases, and 10 bases lay outside the gene matches. CDR3 size: 15 residues. Germline CDR1 reads KGHSH; CDR2 reads LQKENI. The CDR3 DNA reads TGTGCCAGCTCACCATCCGTAGGACAGGGCCGAGAAGCTTTCTTT. This encodes CASSPSVGQGREAFF.

V usage is TRBV5-1 and J usage is TRBJ2-7, with 12 bases lining up with TRBD2. J lost 7 bases, V lost 3 bases, and 8 bases had no gene match. The CDR3 is 15 amino acids. Germline V gene lookup returns CDR1 SGHRS and CDR2 YFSETQ. In nucleotides, the CDR3 is TGCGCCAGCAGCTCCTCTAGCGGGAGGGCGAAGGAGCAGTACTTC. Its protein is CASSSSSGRAKEQYF.

The rearrangement joins TRBV19 to TRBJ2-1, with 9 bases fitting TRBD2. Germline lookup yields CDR1 LNHDA and CDR2 SQIVND (reference sequence). With 8 bases clipped from V and 9 bases from J, the junction kept 14 bases outside the gene matches. CDR3 length equals 15 residues. The CDR3: CASGGREGLQREQFF. In nucleotides, the CDR3 is TGTGCCAGTGGGGGGCGGGAGGGCCTACAGCGTGAGCAGTTCTTC.

This chain joins TRBV5-4 and TRBJ2-3, with 10 nucleotides matching TRBD2. The CDR3 has 16 residues. With 0 bases clipped from V and 1 base from J, the junction kept 2 bases outside the gene matches. The germline CDR1 and CDR2 sequences are SGHNT and YYREEE (reference sequence). DNA of the CDR3: TGTGCCAGCAGCTTGGGACTAGCGGGTGGCACAGATACGCAGTATTTT. Translated, it gives CASSLGLAGGTDTQYF.

The rearrangement joins TRBV27 to TRBJ1-1; TRBD1 agrees at 7 bases. V dropped 5 bases and J dropped 0; count of bases not matched to a gene: 9. The CDR3 totals 16 residues. Germline V gene lookup returns CDR1 MNHEY and CDR2 SMNVEV (reference sequence). CDR3 in amino acids: CASSPTGIKMNTEAFF. The CDR3 DNA sequence: TGTGCCAGCAGTCCGACAGGGATCAAGATGAACACTGAAGCTTTCTTT.

This clone has a handful of counts. The chain links TRBV27 to TRBJ2-3, with D tentatively TRBD2 (6 bases). Germline CDR1 reads MNHEY; CDR2 reads SMNVEV (reference sequence). CDR3 length: 14 residues. Trimming took 2 bases from V and 4 from J, leaving 10 bases between them. CDR3 sequence: CASSLMGGPDTQYF. CDR3 nucleotides: TGTGCCAGCAGTTTAATGGGAGGCCCAGATACGCAGTATTTT.